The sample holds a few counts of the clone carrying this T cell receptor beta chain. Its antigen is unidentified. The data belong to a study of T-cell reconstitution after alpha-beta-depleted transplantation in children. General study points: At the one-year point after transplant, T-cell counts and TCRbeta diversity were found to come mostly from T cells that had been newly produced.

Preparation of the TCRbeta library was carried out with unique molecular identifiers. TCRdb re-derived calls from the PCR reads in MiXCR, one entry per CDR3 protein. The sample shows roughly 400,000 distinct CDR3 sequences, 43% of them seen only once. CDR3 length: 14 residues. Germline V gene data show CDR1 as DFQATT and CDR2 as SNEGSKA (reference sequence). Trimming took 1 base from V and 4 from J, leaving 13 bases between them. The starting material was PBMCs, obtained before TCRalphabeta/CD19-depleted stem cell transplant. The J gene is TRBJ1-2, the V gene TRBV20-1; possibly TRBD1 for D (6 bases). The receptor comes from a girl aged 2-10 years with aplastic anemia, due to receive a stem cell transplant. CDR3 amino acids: CSARVGGRGYGYTF. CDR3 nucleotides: TGCAGTGCTAGAGTGGGGGGCAGGGGCTATGGCTACACCTTC.